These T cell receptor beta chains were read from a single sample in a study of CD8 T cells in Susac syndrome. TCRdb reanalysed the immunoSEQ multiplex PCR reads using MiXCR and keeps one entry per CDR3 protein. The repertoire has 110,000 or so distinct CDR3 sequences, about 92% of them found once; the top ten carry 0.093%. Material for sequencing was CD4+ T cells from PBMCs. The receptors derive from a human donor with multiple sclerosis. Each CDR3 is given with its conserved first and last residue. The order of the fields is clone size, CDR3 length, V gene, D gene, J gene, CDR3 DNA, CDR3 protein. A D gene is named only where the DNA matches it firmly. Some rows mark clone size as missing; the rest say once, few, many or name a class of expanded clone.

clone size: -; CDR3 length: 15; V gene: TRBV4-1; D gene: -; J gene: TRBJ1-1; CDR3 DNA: TGCGCCAGCAGCCAAGATTGGGGAATCAACACTGAAGCTTTCTTT; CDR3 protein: CASSQDWGINTEAFF
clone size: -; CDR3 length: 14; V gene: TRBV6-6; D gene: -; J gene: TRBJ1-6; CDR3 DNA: TGTGCCAGCAGTTACTCGGGAAGGAATTCACCCCTCCACTTT; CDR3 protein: CASSYSGRNSPLHF
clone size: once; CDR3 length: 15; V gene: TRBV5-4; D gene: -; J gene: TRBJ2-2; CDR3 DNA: TGTGCCAGCAGCCCTGGGGGGGCCGGGACCGGGGAGCTGTTTTTT; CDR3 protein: CASSPGGAGTGELFF
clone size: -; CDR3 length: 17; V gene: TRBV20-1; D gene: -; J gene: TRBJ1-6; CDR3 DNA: TGCAGTGCTAGAGATTGGTCCCCTGGGACCTATAATTCACCCCTCCACTTT; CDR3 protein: CSARDWSPGTYNSPLHF
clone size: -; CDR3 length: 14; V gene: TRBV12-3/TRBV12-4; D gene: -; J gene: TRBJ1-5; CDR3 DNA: TGTGCGTCGCAGACCCAATATAGCAATCAGCCCCAGCATTTT; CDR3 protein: CASQTQYSNQPQHF
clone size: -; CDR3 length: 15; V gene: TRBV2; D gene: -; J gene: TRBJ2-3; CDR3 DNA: TGTGCCAGCAGGGAGGGACCCGGAGAGACAGATACGCAGTATTTT; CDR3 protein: CASREGPGETDTQYF
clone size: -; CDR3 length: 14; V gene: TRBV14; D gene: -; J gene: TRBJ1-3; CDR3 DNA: TGTGCCAGCAGCCCGATCGGGACAGGAAACACCATATATTTT; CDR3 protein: CASSPIGTGNTIYF
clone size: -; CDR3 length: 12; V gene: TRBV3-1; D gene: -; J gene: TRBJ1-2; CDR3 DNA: TGTGCCAGCAGCCAAGGGTGGCGCGACTACACCTTC; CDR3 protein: CASSQGWRDYTF
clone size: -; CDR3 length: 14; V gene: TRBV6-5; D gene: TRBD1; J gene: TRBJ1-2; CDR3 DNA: TGTGCCAGCAGCCAAGGACAGGGCGGGAGTCGCTACACCTTC; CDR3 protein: CASSQGQGGSRYTF
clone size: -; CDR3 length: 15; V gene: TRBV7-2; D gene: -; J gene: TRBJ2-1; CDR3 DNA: TGTGCCAGCAGTCTAGCGTGGGGATCCTACAATGAGCAGTTCTTC; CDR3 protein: CASSLAWGSYNEQFF
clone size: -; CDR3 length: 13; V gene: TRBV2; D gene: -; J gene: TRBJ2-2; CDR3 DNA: TGTGCCAGCAGTGGGGGGGTCACCGGGGAGCTGTTTTTT; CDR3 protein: CASSGGVTGELFF
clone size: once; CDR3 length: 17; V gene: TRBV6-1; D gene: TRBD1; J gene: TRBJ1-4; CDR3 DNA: TGTGCCAGCAGTCCCCTTCCGATGGGGACAGGAAATGAAAAACTGTTTTTT; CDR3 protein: CASSPLPMGTGNEKLFF
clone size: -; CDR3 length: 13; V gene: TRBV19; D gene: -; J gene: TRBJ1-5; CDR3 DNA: TGTGCCAGTAGTGCCGAGGTCACCCAGCCCCAGCATTTT; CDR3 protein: CASSAEVTQPQHF
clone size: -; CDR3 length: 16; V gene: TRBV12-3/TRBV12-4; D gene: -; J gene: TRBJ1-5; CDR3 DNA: TGTGCCAGCAGTTTAGCCAGCAGGGCTCTCAATCAGCCCCAGCATTTT; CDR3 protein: CASSLASRALNQPQHF
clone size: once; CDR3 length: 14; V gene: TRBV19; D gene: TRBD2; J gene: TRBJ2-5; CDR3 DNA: TGTGCCAGTAGTGGGGGGGGGTCGAGGGAGACCCAGTACTTC; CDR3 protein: CASSGGGSRETQYF
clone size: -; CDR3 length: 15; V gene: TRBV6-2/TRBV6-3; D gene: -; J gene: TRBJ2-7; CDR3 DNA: TGTGCCAGCAGTTCTCCATACTTAGCCGCCTACGAGCAGTACTTC; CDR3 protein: CASSSPYLAAYEQYF
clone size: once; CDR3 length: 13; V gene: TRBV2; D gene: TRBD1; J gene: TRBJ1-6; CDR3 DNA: TGTGCCGGGACGGGACAGGGGAATTCACCCCTCCACTTT; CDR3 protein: CAGTGQGNSPLHF
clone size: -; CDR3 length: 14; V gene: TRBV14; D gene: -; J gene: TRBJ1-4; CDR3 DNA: TGTGCCAGCAGCCAAGCCGGGGACGGTGAAAAACTGTTTTTT; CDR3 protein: CASSQAGDGEKLFF
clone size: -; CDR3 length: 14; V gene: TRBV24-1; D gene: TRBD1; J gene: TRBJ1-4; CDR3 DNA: TGTGCCACATCCAAGGGACAGGGGAATGAAAAACTGTTTTTT; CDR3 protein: CATSKGQGNEKLFF
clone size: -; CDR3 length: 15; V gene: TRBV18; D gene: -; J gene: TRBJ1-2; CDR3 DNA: TGTGCCAGCTCACCCCCAAGTGCAGGGGAAGGTGGCTACACCTTC; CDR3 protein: CASSPPSAGEGGYTF
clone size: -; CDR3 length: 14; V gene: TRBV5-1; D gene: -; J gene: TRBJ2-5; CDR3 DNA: TGCGCCAGCAGCTTAAGTGGGGGAAGAGAGACCCAGTACTTC; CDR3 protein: CASSLSGGRETQYF
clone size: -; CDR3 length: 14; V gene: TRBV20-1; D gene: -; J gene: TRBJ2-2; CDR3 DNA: TGCAGTGCTAGACGGGCAGTAAACACCGGGGAGCTGTTTTTT; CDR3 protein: CSARRAVNTGELFF
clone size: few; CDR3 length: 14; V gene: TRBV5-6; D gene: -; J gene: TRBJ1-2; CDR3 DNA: TGTGCCAGCAGCTCTCAGGGGAGCGGCTATGGCTACACCTTC; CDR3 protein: CASSSQGSGYGYTF
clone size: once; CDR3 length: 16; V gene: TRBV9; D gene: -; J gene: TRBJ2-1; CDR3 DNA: TGTGCCAGCAGCGACCTCGGAGGGGTGCTTCACAATGAGCAGTTCTTC; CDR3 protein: CASSDLGGVLHNEQFF
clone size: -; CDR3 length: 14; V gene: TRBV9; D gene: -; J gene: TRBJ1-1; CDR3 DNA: TGTGCCAGCAGCGCAGCTTCCGGACGGACTGAAGCTTTCTTT; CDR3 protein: CASSAASGRTEAFF
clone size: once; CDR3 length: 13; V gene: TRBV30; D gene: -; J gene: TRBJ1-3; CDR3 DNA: TGTGCCTGGAGTAAGGGGTTTGGAAACACCATATATTTT; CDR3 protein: CAWSKGFGNTIYF
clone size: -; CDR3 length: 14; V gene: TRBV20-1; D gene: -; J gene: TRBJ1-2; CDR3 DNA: TGCAGTGCTACCGCGTGGGGGGCTGGCTATGGCTACACCTTC; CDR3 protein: CSATAWGAGYGYTF
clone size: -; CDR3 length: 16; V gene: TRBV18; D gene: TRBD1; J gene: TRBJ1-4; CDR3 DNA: TGTGCCAGCTCACCGACAGGGCCTGCAACTAATGAAAAACTGTTTTTT; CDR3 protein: CASSPTGPATNEKLFF
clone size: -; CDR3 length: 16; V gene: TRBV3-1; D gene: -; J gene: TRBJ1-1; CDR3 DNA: TGTGCCAGCAGCCCTTCGGGGCAGCTTAAAGAGACTGAAGCTTTCTTT; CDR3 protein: CASSPSGQLKETEAFF
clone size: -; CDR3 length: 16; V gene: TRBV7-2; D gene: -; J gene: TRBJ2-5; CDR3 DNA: TGTGCCAGCAGCTCCTCGGTAGGGTTGGAGGAAGAGACCCAGTACTTC; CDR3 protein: CASSSSVGLEEETQYF